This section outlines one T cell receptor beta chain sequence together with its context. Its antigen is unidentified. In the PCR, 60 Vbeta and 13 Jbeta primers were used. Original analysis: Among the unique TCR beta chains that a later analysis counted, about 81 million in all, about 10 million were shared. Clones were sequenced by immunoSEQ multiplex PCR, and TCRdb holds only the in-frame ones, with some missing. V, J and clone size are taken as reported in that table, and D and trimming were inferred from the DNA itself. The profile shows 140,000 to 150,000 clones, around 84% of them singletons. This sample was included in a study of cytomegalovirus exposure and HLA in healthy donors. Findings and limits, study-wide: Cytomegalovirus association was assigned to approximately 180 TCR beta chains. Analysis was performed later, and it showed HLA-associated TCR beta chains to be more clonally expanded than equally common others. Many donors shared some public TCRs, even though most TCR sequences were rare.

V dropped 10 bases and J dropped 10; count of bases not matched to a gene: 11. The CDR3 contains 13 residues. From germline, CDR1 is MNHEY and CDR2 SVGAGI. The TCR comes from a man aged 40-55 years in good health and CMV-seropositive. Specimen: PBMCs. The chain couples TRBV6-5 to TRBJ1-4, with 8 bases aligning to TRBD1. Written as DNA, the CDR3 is TGTGCCACCCTTGGGCAGGGGGCAGGAAAACTGTTTTTT. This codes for CATLGQGAGKLFF.